The 9 T cell receptor beta chains below all came from one sample that was sequenced in a study of blood T cells in healthy people across ages. Primed by a sample-barcoded 5' primer and a J-beta primer mix, a second PCR proceeded for 7 to 11 cycles. TCRdb fed the 5' RACE reads into MiXCR, producing one record per CDR3 protein. The data contain 910,000 or so distinct CDR3 sequences, roughly half of them singletons. Sequenced input: blood. These TCRs come from a woman aged 55-75 years in good health.

This clonotype was counted only a few times. The chain couples TRBV20-1 to TRBJ2-3; D uncertain. V lost 0 bases, J lost 2 bases, and 9 bases lay in between. Germline V gene data show CDR1 as DFQATT and CDR2 as SNEGSKA (reference sequence). CDR3 length: 14 residues. CDR3 DNA: TGCAGTGCTAGAGATCTGCGGTACACAGATACGCAGTATTTT. Its protein product is CSARDLRYTDTQYF.

This clonotype was recorded many times. This chain connects TRBV28 to TRBJ2-3; weak D call: TRBD1 (5 bases). The V and J ends lost 11 bases and 2 bases respectively, with 14 bases between them. This CDR3 has 13 amino acids. Germline assignment: CDR1 MDHEN and CDR2 SYDVKM. In nucleotides, the CDR3 is TGTGCCGTAATGTCCAGGGACACAGATACGCAGTATTTT. Its protein product is CAVMSRDTDTQYF.

This clonotype turned up a few times. The rearrangement uses TRBV3-1 and TRBJ1-1; D may be TRBD1 (5 bases). The CDR3 runs to 12 residues. V shed 5 bases and J shed 8 bases, with 12 bases lying between them. CDR1 and CDR2 (germline): LGHDT, YNNKEL (reference sequence). The CDR3 loop reads CASSSQGIEAFF. The CDR3 DNA reads TGTGCCAGCAGCTCTCAGGGAATCGAAGCTTTCTTT. The full variable domain, with the rest looked up from reference TRBV3-1 and TRBJ1-1, is DTAVSQTPKYLVTQMGNDKSIKCEQNLGHDTMYWYKQDSKKFLKIMFSYNNKELIINETVPNRFSPKSPDKAHLNLHINSLELGDSAVYFCASSSQGIEAFFGQGTRLTVV.

This clonotype showed up just a few times. The chain couples TRBV7-2 to TRBJ1-6; D remains ambiguous. The V gene lost 6 bases and the J gene lost 6 bases, with 15 bases spanning the gap. This CDR3 contains 15 residues. Germline V gives CDR1 SGHTA, CDR2 FQGNSA. CDR3 sequence reads: CASRLSGVTNSPLHF. In DNA, the CDR3 is TGTGCCAGCAGGCTCTCCGGAGTGACTAATTCACCCCTCCACTTT. Looking up the rest from reference TRBV7-2 and TRBJ1-6 gives the full variable domain: GAGVSQSPSNKVTEKGKDVELRCDPISGHTALYWYRQSLGQGLEFLIYFQGNSAPDKSGLPSDRFSAERTGGSVSTLTIQRTQQEDSAVYLCASRLSGVTNSPLHFGNGTRLTVT.

V gene TRBV7-2 combines with J gene TRBJ2-5; TRBD2 matches at 10 bases. The CDR3 has 15 residues. The V gene end was trimmed by 4 bases and the J gene end by 1 base; junction bases not matched to a gene: 3. Germline V lookup: CDR1 SGHTA, CDR2 FQGNSA. CDR3 loop: CASSWTSGLQETQYF. The CDR3 bases are TGTGCCAGCAGCTGGACTAGCGGACTCCAAGAGACCCAGTACTTC.

This clonotype was seen more than once but under ten times. V gene TRBV28 combines with J gene TRBJ2-5; tentatively, D is TRBD2 (7 bases). This CDR3 has 18 amino acids. Germline CDR1 and CDR2: MDHEN and SYDVKM. Trimming took off 5 bases at V and 1 base at J, with 23 bases between the two ends. The CDR3 loop reads CASSPTLVRRGPQETQYF. The CDR3 DNA reads TGTGCCAGCAGTCCAACCCTCGTCCGGCGGGGGCCCCAAGAGACCCAGTACTTC.

V is TRBV20-1 and J is TRBJ2-4; D may be TRBD2 (6 bases). The CDR3 length is 15 residues. Germline CDR1 DFQATT, CDR2 SNEGSKA (reference sequence). The V gene lost 4 bases and the J gene lost 0 bases, with 13 bases spanning the gap. CDR3: CSATASVEAKNIQYF. CDR3 sequence (DNA): TGCAGTGCTACCGCTAGCGTTGAAGCCAAAAACATTCAGTACTTC.

Notes on this clonotype: This may arise from a read error, as a much more abundant clone is one base away. The gene calls are TRBV4-1 and TRBJ2-1, with D uncertain. CDR1 and CDR2 (germline): MGHRA, YSYEKL. The CDR3 runs 14 residues. Trimming left V 3 bases short and J 5 bases short, with 11 bases between. This CDR3 reads CASSHAPYDNEQFF. The CDR3 DNA reads as TGCGCCAGCAGCCATGCCCCCTATGACAATGAGCAGTTCTTC.

The gene calls are TRBV5-1 and TRBJ2-7; 7 nucleotides match TRBD2. The J call may not be correct, given that the DNA end is closer to TRBJ2-5. Germline values: CDR1 SGHRS, CDR2 YFSETQ. The CDR3 spans 16 residues. The DNA for the CDR3 is TGCGCCAGCAGCCCCTCTAGCGGAGGACCCCAAGAGACCCAGTACTTC. Its protein is CASSPSSGGPQETQYF.